The entry that follows covers one T cell receptor beta chain sequence. These data come from a study of T cell repertoires in cytomegalovirus infection. About the research overall: Public TCR beta signatures marked donors with CMV infection and the matching HLA.

TCRdb re-called the reads through MiXCR, storing one row per CDR3 protein. The table shows more than 400,000 distinct CDR3 sequences, with around 27% occurring only once. The V and J ends lost 3 bases and 7 bases respectively, with 19 bases between them. Germline loops: CDR1 SGHTA, CDR2 FQGNSA. CDR3 size: 16 residues. The TCR comes from a human donor in good health (CMV status not recorded). Some clones in this sample may be carry-over from other donors' samples. Sequencing was done on a sample of PBMCs. The rearrangement uses TRBV7-2 and TRBJ2-1, with D perhaps TRBD1 or TRBD2 (7 bases each). The CDR3 region has the DNA TGTGCCAGCAGCTTCAGGGGGGGGGGCAAAACAAATGAGCAGTTCTTC. Protein product: CASSFRGGGKTNEQFF.